This T cell receptor (beta chain) was observed in a study of neurological immune-mediated disorders. Study conclusions and caveats: One related-CDR3 cluster, found by phylogenetic grouping, held repertoires of 18 of 34 multiple sclerosis patients and is a possible signature.

Germline V gene lookup returns CDR1 SGHRS and CDR2 YFSETQ. The ends lost 0 bases at V and 8 bases at J; junction bases unmatched: 8. The CDR3 contains 15 residues. TCRdb reanalysed the 5' RACE reads using MiXCR and keeps one entry per CDR3 protein. The sample lists roughly 47,000 distinct CDR3 sequences; around 4.5% were seen once. At least ten counts were recorded for this clonotype. Its specificity is not known. The chain links TRBV5-1 to TRBJ2-1; 7 bases agree with TRBD1. The sequence was obtained from a woman aged 55 to 70 with multiple sclerosis. Sequenced sample: PBMCs. CDR3 protein: CASSLAAGGRDEQFF. DNA of the CDR3: TGCGCCAGCAGCTTGGCGGCAGGGGGTCGGGATGAGCAGTTCTTC.